The rows below give T cell receptor beta chains drawn from one sample of a study of shared clonotypes between healthy human individuals. Here immunoSEQ multiplex PCR was the method, and the copy in TCRdb shows in-frame clones only, minus some. This table holds millions of clones, approximately 95% found once. Sequencing input: naive CD4+ T cells sorted from blood. All receptors come from a man aged 18 to 30 in good health. CDR3s include the opening cysteine and the closing phenylalanine or tryptophan. The D gene is left open where the match is weak.

d_gene: TRBD2
len: 17
j_gene: TRBJ2-3
v_gene: TRBV5-1
CDR3aa: CASSYSGRTSSTDTQYF
CDR3nt: TGCGCCAGCAGCTATAGCGGGAGGACCTCTAGCACAGATACGCAGTATTTT

d_gene: TRBD2
len: 16
j_gene: TRBJ2-1
v_gene: TRBV15
CDR3aa: CATSRDQRGDYNEQFF
CDR3nt: TGTGCCACCAGCAGAGACCAGCGGGGGGACTACAATGAGCAGTTCTTC

d_gene: TRBD2
len: 17
j_gene: TRBJ2-1
v_gene: TRBV7-6
CDR3aa: CASSLGVLAGAPNEQFF
CDR3nt: TGTGCCAGCAGCCTGGGGGTCCTAGCGGGCGCTCCCAATGAGCAGTTCTTC

d_gene: TRBD1
len: 16
j_gene: TRBJ2-2
v_gene: TRBV7-8
CDR3aa: CASSLMPGQGIGELFF
CDR3nt: TGTGCCAGCAGCTTAATGCCGGGACAGGGTATTGGGGAGCTGTTTTTT

d_gene: TRBD1
len: 17
j_gene: TRBJ1-2
v_gene: TRBV27
CDR3aa: CASSSRTGPLVNYGYTF
CDR3nt: TGTGCCAGCAGTTCCCGGACAGGCCCACTCGTTAACTATGGCTACACCTTC

d_gene: TRBD2
len: 16
j_gene: TRBJ2-3
v_gene: TRBV4-1
CDR3aa: CASTISWTQRGDTQYF
CDR3nt: TGCGCCAGCACCATAAGTTGGACCCAGCGGGGAGATACGCAGTATTTT

d_gene: NA
len: 14
j_gene: TRBJ1-6
v_gene: TRBV30
CDR3aa: CAWSSGTTGSPLHF
CDR3nt: TGTGCCTGGAGCTCAGGGACCACTGGCTCACCCCTCCACTTT

d_gene: NA
len: 12
j_gene: TRBJ1-2
v_gene: TRBV9
CDR3aa: CASSVQNYGYTF
CDR3nt: TGTGCCAGCAGCGTTCAAAACTATGGCTACACCTTC

d_gene: TRBD2
len: 15
j_gene: TRBJ2-1
v_gene: TRBV6-6
CDR3aa: CASKFGTSEDNEQFF
CDR3nt: TGTGCCAGCAAGTTCGGGACTAGCGAAGACAATGAGCAGTTCTTC

d_gene: TRBD2
len: 15
j_gene: TRBJ2-7
v_gene: TRBV18
CDR3aa: CASSPTSGGAYEQYF
CDR3nt: TGTGCCAGCTCACCAACTAGCGGGGGAGCCTACGAGCAGTACTTC

d_gene: NA
len: 14
j_gene: TRBJ1-1
v_gene: TRBV27
CDR3aa: CASSFGGTDTEAFF
CDR3nt: TGTGCCAGCAGTTTCGGAGGGACGGACACTGAAGCTTTCTTT

d_gene: TRBD1
len: 15
j_gene: TRBJ1-1
v_gene: TRBV18
CDR3aa: CASSHAGTGGTEAFF
CDR3nt: TGTGCCAGCTCGCACGCCGGGACAGGGGGTACTGAAGCTTTCTTT

d_gene: NA
len: 18
j_gene: TRBJ1-2
v_gene: TRBV28
CDR3aa: CASSLQSPLWVPNYGYTF
CDR3nt: TGTGCCAGCAGTTTACAGTCTCCCCTTTGGGTCCCGAACTATGGCTACACCTTC

d_gene: TRBD1
len: 11
j_gene: TRBJ2-1
v_gene: TRBV18
CDR3aa: CASSPDREQFF
CDR3nt: TGTGCCAGCTCACCGGACAGGGAGCAGTTCTTC

d_gene: NA
len: 13
j_gene: TRBJ2-7
v_gene: TRBV19
CDR3aa: CATRTASGYEQYF
CDR3nt: TGTGCCACCAGGACAGCCTCTGGGTACGAGCAGTACTTC

d_gene: TRBD1
len: 13
j_gene: TRBJ2-5
v_gene: TRBV2
CDR3aa: CASSRDSQETQYF
CDR3nt: TGTGCCAGCAGCCGGGACAGCCAAGAGACCCAGTACTTC

d_gene: NA
len: 16
j_gene: TRBJ2-5
v_gene: TRBV4-1
CDR3aa: CASSQDGSRNQETQYF
CDR3nt: TGCGCCAGCAGCCAAGATGGGTCTAGAAACCAAGAGACCCAGTACTTC

d_gene: NA
len: 16
j_gene: TRBJ2-1
v_gene: TRBV5-4
CDR3aa: CASSLIGESSYNEQFF
CDR3nt: TGTGCCAGCAGCTTGATAGGGGAAAGCTCCTACAATGAGCAGTTCTTC

d_gene: NA
len: 14
j_gene: TRBJ2-7
v_gene: TRBV6-5
CDR3aa: CASTYQEGPYEQYF
CDR3nt: TGTGCCAGCACCTACCAGGAGGGTCCCTACGAGCAGTACTTC

d_gene: TRBD1
len: 15
j_gene: TRBJ2-7
v_gene: TRBV4-1
CDR3aa: CASSTGQGRAYEQYF
CDR3nt: TGCGCCAGCAGCACAGGACAGGGAAGGGCCTACGAGCAGTACTTC

d_gene: TRBD2
len: 11
j_gene: TRBJ2-1
v_gene: TRBV7-8
CDR3aa: CASSPREGQFF
CDR3nt: TGTGCCAGCAGTCCAAGGGAGGGGCAGTTCTTC

d_gene: NA
len: 13
j_gene: TRBJ1-5
v_gene: TRBV4-3
CDR3aa: CASSQERNQPQHF
CDR3nt: TGCGCCAGCAGCCAAGAGAGAAATCAGCCCCAGCATTTT